The rows below give T cell receptor beta chains drawn from one sample of a study of blood T cell repertoires in COVID-19. The protocol was immunoSEQ multiplex PCR, while the TCRdb copy is restricted to in-frame clones and leaves out a portion. The sample contains 190,000 or so clones, about 77% of which appear only once. Sequencing used peripheral blood. These TCRs come from a woman at least 80 years old with active or convalescent COVID-19. The CDR3 runs from the conserved cysteine through the conserved F or W. A D gene is named only where the DNA matches it firmly. The listing skips clone size in some rows; elsewhere it reads once, few, many or a size class.

V gene	CDR3 length	clone size	J gene	D gene	CDR3 DNA	CDR3 protein
TRBV19	19	few	TRBJ1-5	TRBD1	TGTGCCAGTAGTATCCTGAGGGGCAGGGGGACTTATAGCAATCAGCCCCAGCATTTT	CASSILRGRGTYSNQPQHF
TRBV21-1	15	-	TRBJ1-1	-	TGTGCCAGCAGCAAAGCTAAGAACTTGAACACTGAAGCTTTCTTT	CASSKAKNLNTEAFF
TRBV28	14	-	TRBJ2-1	-	TGTGCCAGCAGTCGACAGAGCTCCTACAATGAGCAGTTCTTC	CASSRQSSYNEQFF
TRBV5-1	17	once	TRBJ1-2	-	TGCGCCAGCAGCTTAGGGGAGGCCTGGGATCTTGCCTATGGCTACACCTTC	CASSLGEAWDLAYGYTF
TRBV5-1	14	-	TRBJ2-7	-	TGCGCCAGCAGATGGCAGGGATCCTCCTACGAGCAGTACTTC	CASRWQGSSYEQYF
TRBV4-1	18	-	TRBJ1-4	TRBD1	TGCGCCAGCAGCCAAGCCTCCATCAACGGACAGGGGAAAGAAAAACTGTTTTTT	CASSQASINGQGKEKLFF
TRBV6-7	15	-	TRBJ1-4	-	TGTGCCCAAGCAAGGGGCAGGCAAACTAATGAAAAACTGTTTTTT	CAQARGRQTNEKLFF
TRBV7-2	15	-	TRBJ2-3	TRBD1	TGTGCCAGCAGCTTCGGGACAGCCAGCACAGATACGCAGTATTTT	CASSFGTASTDTQYF
TRBV19	16	-	TRBJ1-2	-	TGTGCCAGTAGTATAGTAGCAAAGGGAGATAGGAGTGGCTACACCTTC	CASSIVAKGDRSGYTF
TRBV7-9	16	few	TRBJ1-5	TRBD1	TGTGCCAGCAGCTTTTGGACAGGGGGCATCGGTCAGCCCCAGCATTTT	CASSFWTGGIGQPQHF
TRBV6-2/TRBV6-3	15	-	TRBJ1-2	-	TGTGCCAGCAGTAGAACTTCATCAGGGAACTATGGCTACACCTTC	CASSRTSSGNYGYTF
TRBV2	15	-	TRBJ2-5	TRBD1	TGTGCCAGCAGCGTTGGGACAGGGGGCAGTGAGACCCAGTACTTC	CASSVGTGGSETQYF
TRBV15	14	few	TRBJ1-5	-	TGTGCCACCAGCAGAGACCGGTCCGGTCAGCCCCAGCATTTT	CATSRDRSGQPQHF
TRBV28	12	-	TRBJ2-5	-	TGTGCCAGCAGTTCGGGGAAAGAGACCCAGTACTTC	CASSSGKETQYF
TRBV10-2	12	once	TRBJ1-6	-	TGCGCCAGCAGTGAGTCCCGTTCACCCCTCCACTTT	CASSESRSPLHF
TRBV9	19	-	TRBJ2-1	-	TGTGCCAGCAGCGGAGGGGGAAAAGGGGCCCCGAGCTCCTACAATGAGCAGTTCTTC	CASSGGGKGAPSSYNEQFF
TRBV11-2	15	-	TRBJ1-1	TRBD1	TGTGCCAGCAGCTTCACAGGGGGTGCTGCGACTGAAGCTTTCTTT	CASSFTGGAATEAFF
TRBV5-6	14	-	TRBJ2-1	-	TGTGCCAGCAGCTTAGTCTCAGGGGGGAATGAGCAGTTCTTC	CASSLVSGGNEQFF
TRBV5-4	15	-	TRBJ1-4	-	TGTGCCAGCAGCTTGAAATCGGGGGAGGGCGAAAAACTGTTTTTT	CASSLKSGEGEKLFF
TRBV5-4	15	-	TRBJ2-5	TRBD2	TGTGCCAGCAGCACGGGACTAGCGGGGCCGGAGACCCAGTACTTC	CASSTGLAGPETQYF
TRBV5-6	15	-	TRBJ2-3	TRBD1	TGTGCCAGCAGCTTCGACAGGGGGAACAGAGTTACGCAGTATTTT	CASSFDRGNRVTQYF
TRBV4-1	18	once	TRBJ2-4	TRBD2	TGCGCCAGCAGCCAAGATCATACGACTAGCGGGGGGATTTGGACTCAGTACTTC	CASSQDHTTSGGIWTQYF